This T cell receptor (beta chain) was captured by sequencing in a study of response to subunit inactivated influenza vaccine. This CDR3 spans 15 amino acids. The germline gives CDR1 LGHNA, CDR2 YSLEER. The germline V and J ends were trimmed by 3 bases and 5 bases, with 11 bases remaining between them. TCRdb used MiXCR to reprocess the RT-PCR reads, holding one entry per CDR3 protein. The sample lists roughly 790,000 distinct CDR3 sequences, around 21% occurring once. General study findings and limits: That few new T cells are recruited by each seasonal influenza vaccination was the authors' suggestion.

Details on this clonotype: The antigen is unknown.

The TCR comes from a man aged 50 to 59 who received an inactivated influenza vaccine. The V gene is TRBV4-3, the J gene TRBJ1-6; the D gene is possibly TRBD1 (6 bases). The material was PBMCs from blood, obtained more than 4 days after vaccination. In DNA form, the CDR3 reads TGCGCCAGCAGCCAGTTAAAGGGGGATAATTCACCCCTCCACTTT. This gives the protein CASSQLKGDNSPLHF.